This passage covers 13 T cell receptor beta chains from one sample sequenced in a study of tumor-infiltrating lymphocytes in primary liver carcinoma. Co-extraction of RNA and DNA was performed on about 20-32 mg of unsorted bulk tissue. TCR beta cDNA was prepared out of roughly 450 ng total RNA by means of a constant-region primer. ARM-PCR, slightly modified, supplied the TCR beta libraries through three nested multiplex PCR rounds. Both of the initial two PCR rounds ran for nine to eleven cycles and employed TRBV1-TRBV30 forward primers alongside a C-beta reverse primer. TCRdb used MiXCR to reprocess the multiplex PCR reads, holding one entry per CDR3 protein. Among 45,000 or so distinct CDR3 sequences listed, around 66% were seen once. Sequencing used liver tumor tissue from sampling region 2. Subset in this sample: tumor region T2, inferior pole. These receptors all come from a man aged 35 to 55 with primary liver carcinoma and hepatitis B virus infection.

Note on this clonotype: A much more abundant neighbour one base away suggests this may be a read error. The chain recombines TRBV25-1 with TRBJ2-2, with a tentative D call TRBD2 (5 bases). The germline V gene encodes CDR1 MGHDK and CDR2 SYGVNS. With 8 bases removed from V and 6 bases from J, the gap between germline ends came to 10 bases. The CDR3 is 12 residues long. Here the CDR3 reads CASGWRAGELFF. CDR3 coding DNA: TGTGCCAGCGGGTGGCGGGCCGGGGAGCTGTTTTTT.

The V and J genes are TRBV4-1 and TRBJ1-2, with D uncertain. Trimming stripped 11 bases from V and 4 bases from J, with 26 bases between. The length of the CDR3 is 16 residues. The germline V gene has CDR1 MGHRA and CDR2 YSYEKL. The CDR3 spells CAGNQDGRPSSYGYTF. CDR3 in DNA: TGCGCCGGCAACCAAGATGGCAGACCTTCCTCCTATGGCTACACCTTC.

Points on this clonotype: A single base separates this from a much larger clone, so it may be a read error. This sequence joins TRBV7-6 and TRBJ2-7; 12 bases are shared with TRBD2. Germline assignment: CDR1 SGHVS and CDR2 FNYEAQ. CDR3 length equals 17 residues. The CDR3 coding sequence is TGTGCCAGCAGCTTAGCGGTGACTAGCGGGAGCCCCTACGAGAAGTACTTC. Amino acids: CASSLAVTSGSPYEKYF.

The V gene is TRBV11-1, the J gene TRBJ2-4; 11 nucleotides agree with TRBD2. CDR3 size: 17 residues. Germline loops: CDR1 SGHAT, CDR2 FQDESV (reference sequence). V dropped 4 bases and J dropped 6; count of bases not matched to a gene: 11. The CDR3 protein is CASSYPGTSGTINIQYF. The CDR3 bases are TGTGCCAGCAGCTACCCCGGGACTAGCGGTACCATAAACATTCAGTACTTC. The full variable domain, completed using reference TRBV11-1 and TRBJ2-4, is EAEVAQSPRYKITEKSQAVAFWCDPISGHATLYWYRQILGQGPELLVQFQDESVVDDSQLPKDRFSAERLKGVDSTLKIQPAELGDSAMYLCASSYPGTSGTINIQYFGAGTRLSVL.

This clonotype was recorded a few times. A much larger clone lies one base from this, so it may be a read error. The chain carries TRBV11-2 and TRBJ2-7, with TRBD1 as a possible D gene (5 bases). Trimming took 7 bases from V and 7 from J, leaving 11 bases between them. Germline V gene data show CDR1 as SGHAT and CDR2 as FQNNGV. The CDR3 covers 11 residues. CDR3 nucleotides: TGTGCCAGCACAAAAGGGGCTGAGCAGTACTTC. This encodes CASTKGAEQYF.

In regard to this clonotype: Because it lacks the conserved phenylalanine or tryptophan at the end, this CDR3 is likely a read error. The CDR3 protein is CASSLRLSSGRDETQYS. CDR3 nucleotides: TGTGCCAGCAGCTTAAGGCTGTCTAGCGGGAGGGATGAGACCCAGTACTCT. The chain links TRBV11-2 to TRBJ2-5; 12 bases line up with TRBD2. Unmatched junction bases numbered 9, after V lost 2 bases and J lost 5 bases. The CDR3 spans 17 residues. Germline CDR1 and CDR2: SGHAT and FQNNGV.

This clonotype occurred many times. This chain links TRBV4-2 with TRBJ2-1; 9 nucleotides line up with TRBD2. Losses at the gene ends were 4 bases for V and 5 bases for J; bases not matched to a gene: 9. Germline V lookup: CDR1 LGHNA, CDR2 YNFKEQ. The CDR3 is 16 amino acids. CDR3: CASSPLGGRADNEQFF. CDR3 nucleotide sequence: TGTGCCAGCAGCCCATTAGGCGGGAGGGCGGACAATGAGCAGTTCTTC.

Concerning this clonotype: It may be a read error: a sequence one base away is much more abundant. The chain links TRBV7-2 to TRBJ2-7; 10 positions match TRBD2. V gave up 7 bases and J gave up 0 bases; unmatched junction bases: 3. The CDR3 has 14 amino acids. The germline gives CDR1 SGHTA, CDR2 FQGNSA. CDR3 amino acids: CASIPSGGSYEQYF. CDR3 DNA sequence: TGTGCCAGCATACCTAGCGGGGGCTCCTACGAGCAGTACTTC.

As for this clonotype: At one boundary the junction diverges from the germline segment, which might be a read error. This chain joins TRBV14 and TRBJ2-1, with 8 bases that match TRBD2. This CDR3 is built from 16 residues. The germline gives CDR1 SGHDN, CDR2 FVKESK. The CDR3 DNA sequence: TGTGCTAGCAGTGCCGTAGCGGGATGGGTAAACAGTGAGCAGCTCTTC. This sequence encodes CASSAVAGWVNSEQLF. The full variable domain, in which reference TRBV14 and TRBJ2-1 provide the parts outside the CDR3, is EAGVTQFPSHSVIEKGQTVTLRCDPISGHDNLYWYRRVMGKEIKFLLHFVKESKQDESGMPNNRFLAERTGGTYSTLKVQPAELEDSGVYFCASSAVAGWVNSEQLFGPGTRLTVL.

On this clonotype itself: Mismatch with germline at one junction end may stem from a read error. V is TRBV11-3 and J is TRBJ2-2, with D hard to call. The CDR3 extends over 13 amino acids. The germline CDR1 and CDR2 sequences are SGHNT and YENEEA. As DNA, the CDR3 is TGTGTCAGCAGCTTAGACTTCACGTGGGAGCTGTTTTTT. Translation gives CVSSLDFTWELFF.

In regard to this clonotype: This CDR3 is missing its conserved last phenylalanine or tryptophan, likely due to a read error. The J gene is TRBJ2-1, the V gene TRBV6-5; 7 bases are a match to TRBD2. This CDR3 contains 13 residues. Germline V gene data show CDR1 as MNHEY and CDR2 as SVGAGI. CDR3 sequence (DNA): TGTGCCAGCAGTAGACTAGCCTCCAATGATCAGTTCTCC. The encoded protein is CASSRLASNDQFS.

For this clonotype: A junction boundary mismatches the germline segment, possibly from a read error. The chain combines TRBV7-9 with TRBJ2-1; D is unclear. The CDR3 sequence is 15 residues long. Germline assignment: CDR1 SEHNR and CDR2 FQNEAQ (reference sequence). This CDR3 is CANSDGLSENNGQFF. In nucleotides, the CDR3 is TGTGCCAACAGTGACGGTTTATCCGAAAACAATGGGCAGTTCTTC.

A note on this clonotype: The junction departs from the called germline gene at one end, perhaps through a read error. The rearrangement joins TRBV11-1 to TRBJ2-2; D perhaps matches TRBD1 (6 bases). In germline, CDR1 is SGHAT, CDR2 FQDESV (reference sequence). The CDR3 runs 13 residues. CDR3 nucleotide sequence: TGTGGCAGCAGCTTTTGGGACACCGGGGAGCCGTTTTTC. Translating gives CGSSFWDTGEPFF.